The 27 T cell receptor beta chains reported below all come from one sample, sequenced in a study of CXCR3-negative and CXCR3-positive naive CD8 T cells. The study, taken as a whole, reports: CXCR3-positive naive cells carried more hydrophobic TRB CDR3s than CXCR3-negative naive cells did.

The libraries of TRB cDNA were constructed through 5' RACE using UMI labels. TCRdb reprocessed the 5' RACE reads and keeps a single row for each CDR3 protein, giving no DNA. In total, the table holds 150,000 to 160,000 distinct CDR3 sequences. Their antigens are not known. The sequenced sample consisted of naive CXCR3+ CD8+ T cells from blood. Sample subset: CD45RO-CCR7+CD27+CD95- naive CD8+ T cells expressing CXCR3 (TNR3+). The receptors were gathered from a human donor in good health. Some clones in this sample may be carry-over from other donors' samples.

The J gene is TRBJ1-1, the V gene TRBV21-1; TCRdb lists TRBD1, though no DNA is available to test this call. TRBV21-1 is marked as a pseudogene. The CDR3 runs 15 residues. CDR3 sequence: CASSKLGSPNTEAFF.

V and J are TRBV6-2 or TRBV6-3 and TRBJ1-4. CDR1 is MNHEY and CDR2 is SVGEGT in the germline V gene. CDR3 length: 15 amino acids. The CDR3 region is CASSYSDIGNEKLFF.

V and J are TRBV28 and TRBJ2-1; absent DNA, TCRdb's TRBD1 call cannot be checked. Germline values: CDR1 MDHEN, CDR2 SYDVKM. The CDR3 has 17 amino acids. CDR3 sequence reads: CASSPRGVSGDYNEQFF.

The genes are TRBV9 and TRBJ2-3; the D call of TRBD2 rests on TCRdb alone, since no DNA is present to check it. This CDR3 has 17 residues. Germline V gene data show CDR1 as SGDLS and CDR2 as YYNGEE. The CDR3 region is CASSTLRAGVSTDTQYF. The variable domain in full, completed from reference TRBV9 and TRBJ2-3, reads DSGVTQTPKHLITATGQRVTLRCSPRSGDLSVYWYQQSLDQGLQFLIQYYNGEERAKGNILERFSAQQFPDLHSELNLSSLELGDSALYFCASSTLRAGVSTDTQYFGPGTRLTVL.

V is TRBV4-1 and J is TRBJ2-1; TCRdb designates TRBD2, a call that cannot be tested without DNA. Germline V gene sequence: CDR1 MGHRA, CDR2 YSYEKL. The CDR3 totals 16 residues. The CDR3 loop reads CASSQGGSGNYNEQFF.

The rearrangement uses TRBV12-3 or TRBV12-4 and TRBJ2-7; there is no DNA to check the TCRdb D call of TRBD1. This CDR3 comprises 15 residues. The CDR3 sequence is CASSLTGQVPYEQYF.

This chain connects TRBV15 to TRBJ1-5; checking the TCRdb D call of TRBD1 is not possible without DNA. Per germline, CDR1 LNHNV and CDR2 YYDKDF (reference sequence). The CDR3 extends over 14 amino acids. This CDR3 reads CATSLEGGGQPQHF.

The J gene is TRBJ1-1, the V gene TRBV20-1; the D call of TRBD1 rests on TCRdb alone, since no DNA is present to check it. Germline CDR1 and CDR2: DFQATT and SNEGSKA (reference sequence). This CDR3 has 11 amino acids. CDR3 loop: CSAEDPPQAFF.

The rearrangement joins TRBV5-1 to TRBJ2-2; TCRdb names TRBD2, which stays unverified in the absence of DNA. The CDR3 spans 19 residues. Germline CDR1 SGHRS, CDR2 YFSETQ. The CDR3 region is CASSLAAAGPFANTGELFF.

This CDR3 is CASSLAASGATRYEQYF. The chain links TRBV5-6 to TRBJ2-7; TCRdb lists TRBD1, though no DNA is available to test this call. CDR3 size: 17 residues. The V gene's germline CDR1 is SGHDT and CDR2 YYEEEE. Full variable domain (outside the CDR3, taken from reference TRBV5-6 and TRBJ2-7): DAGVTQSPTHLIKTRGQQVTLRCSPKSGHDTVSWYQQALGQGPQFIFQYYEEEERQRGNFPDRFSGHQFPNYSSELNVNALLLGDSALYLCASSLAASGATRYEQYFGPGTRLTVT.

The chain has TRBV29-1 and TRBJ1-5; TCRdb lists TRBD1, though no DNA is available to test this call. The CDR3 spans 14 residues. The germline V gene encodes CDR1 SQVTM and CDR2 ANQGSEA. The CDR3 loop reads CSVWSGRIDQPQHF.

The V and J genes are TRBV29-1 and TRBJ2-7. The CDR3 spans 11 residues. Germline loops: CDR1 SQVTM, CDR2 ANQGSEA. CDR3: CSVELWGEQYF.

The chain joins TRBV7-9 to TRBJ1-3; absent DNA, TCRdb's TRBD1 call cannot be checked. The CDR3 extends over 15 amino acids. Per germline, CDR1 SEHNR and CDR2 FQNEAQ (reference sequence). Here the CDR3 reads CASSLGRTSGNTIYF. Full variable domain (rest looked up from reference TRBV7-9 and TRBJ1-3): DTGVSQNPRHKITKRGQNVTFRCDPISEHNRLYWYRQTLGQGPEFLTYFQNEAQLEKSRLLSDRFSAERPKGSFSTLEIQRTEQGDSAMYLCASSLGRTSGNTIYFGEGSWLTVV.

V and J are TRBV9 and TRBJ2-3; TCRdb gives TRBD2 as the D gene, but with no DNA this cannot be confirmed. CDR1 and CDR2 (germline): SGDLS, YYNGEE. The CDR3 is 16 amino acids. The CDR3 is CASSSEGTSGTDTQYF.

The chain uses TRBV28 and TRBJ2-3; TCRdb reports TRBD1, a call that lacks DNA to check it against. CDR1 is MDHEN and CDR2 is SYDVKM in the germline V gene. The length of the CDR3 is 14 residues. CDR3 amino acids: CASSFYEGLDTQYF.

The chain uses TRBV6-5 and TRBJ2-3; with no DNA, the TCRdb D assignment of TRBD1 cannot be verified. The germline CDR1 and CDR2 sequences are MNHEY and SVGAGI. CDR3 size: 20 residues. The chain's CDR3 is CASSWRVSGYSRVETDTQYF.

The V call is TRBV19, the J call TRBJ1-1. In germline, CDR1 is LNHDA, CDR2 SQIVND (reference sequence). This CDR3 is built from 13 residues. The chain's CDR3 is CASSISQHAEAFF.

V is TRBV12-3 or TRBV12-4 and J is TRBJ2-4; TCRdb proposes TRBD1, but this gene call is untestable without DNA. The CDR3 spans 14 residues. The CDR3 protein is CASSNSRGLNIQYF.

The rearrangement uses TRBV27 and TRBJ1-1. Germline V gene lookup returns CDR1 MNHEY and CDR2 SMNVEV (reference sequence). The CDR3 is made up of 13 amino acids. The CDR3 region is CASSYVANTEAFF.

The J gene is TRBJ2-5, the V gene TRBV7-9; absent DNA, TCRdb's TRBD2 call cannot be checked. In germline, CDR1 is SEHNR, CDR2 FQNEAQ (reference sequence). The CDR3 length is 15 residues. The CDR3 here is CASSEKSGGIETQYF. Full variable domain (rest looked up from reference TRBV7-9 and TRBJ2-5): DTGVSQNPRHKITKRGQNVTFRCDPISEHNRLYWYRQTLGQGPEFLTYFQNEAQLEKSRLLSDRFSAERPKGSFSTLEIQRTEQGDSAMYLCASSEKSGGIETQYFGPGTRLLVL.

The rearrangement joins TRBV28 to TRBJ1-1; TCRdb designates TRBD1, a call that cannot be tested without DNA. Germline CDR1 is MDHEN and CDR2 is SYDVKM. The CDR3 totals 12 residues. CDR3: CASSPLRAEAFF.

The gene calls are TRBV7-9 and TRBJ2-1; TCRdb proposes TRBD2, but this gene call is untestable without DNA. This CDR3 contains 16 residues. Germline loops: CDR1 SEHNR, CDR2 FQNEAQ (reference sequence). The CDR3 spells CASSFLTSGRGNEQFF.

The J gene is TRBJ2-7, the V gene TRBV6-6; without DNA, the TCRdb call of TRBD1 cannot be checked. Germline loops: CDR1 MNHNY, CDR2 SVGAGI (reference sequence). CDR3 length: 13 residues. The CDR3 loop reads CASSYGDGYEQYF.

The V and J genes are TRBV4-1 and TRBJ2-7; TCRdb gives TRBD2 as the D gene, but with no DNA this cannot be confirmed. This CDR3 region has 15 residues. Germline loops: CDR1 MGHRA, CDR2 YSYEKL. The CDR3 region is CASSLATSGAYEQYF.

The gene calls are TRBV5-1 and TRBJ2-1; TCRdb lists TRBD2, though no DNA is available to test this call. This CDR3 comprises 16 residues. The V gene's germline CDR1 is SGHRS and CDR2 YFSETQ. The CDR3 spells CASSLAWGEAYNEQFF.

The chain joins TRBV9 to TRBJ2-7; TCRdb outputs TRBD2, but without DNA this stays unchecked. Germline V gene data show CDR1 as SGDLS and CDR2 as YYNGEE. The CDR3 has 15 amino acids. CDR3 sequence reads: CASSNPSGAYYEQYF.

The chain is built from TRBV7-9 and TRBJ2-7; the D gene TCRdb calls, TRBD1, cannot be checked with no DNA. This CDR3 region has 13 residues. CDR1 SEHNR and CDR2 FQNEAQ come from the germline V gene (reference sequence). The CDR3 loop is CASSSGQYYEQYF.